This T cell receptor beta chain was recorded in a study of T-cell reconstitution after alpha-beta-depleted transplantation in children. The V gene end was trimmed by 2 bases and the J gene end by 2 bases; junction bases not matched to a gene: 6. The CDR3 loop spans 15 amino acids. Germline loops: CDR1 SGHAT, CDR2 FQNNGV. The library targeted TCRbeta and was prepared with unique molecular identifiers. One entry per CDR3 protein, called by TCRdb with MiXCR from the PCR reads. The table records around 130,000 distinct CDR3 sequences, around a tenth of them present only once. The sequence was collected from a girl under three years old who had a stem cell transplant for combined immunodeficiency, so the T cells may come from the graft donor. V and J are TRBV11-2 and TRBJ2-7, with 7 bases fitting TRBD1. The source material was PBMCs, mostly from graft donor cells, sampled 180 days after TCRalphabeta/CD19-depleted stem cell transplant. CDR3 loop: CASSLMGQGAYEQYF. The CDR3 DNA reads TGTGCCAGCAGCTTAATGGGTCAGGGGGCCTACGAGCAGTACTTC.